The T cell receptor (beta chain) under discussion was sequenced for a study of regulatory T cells in long-lasting Graves disease. Described time point: newly diagnosed GD, antithyroid drugs for less than 3 months. PBMCs were the source of the RNA used for TCR sequencing. Per germline, CDR1 SGDLS and CDR2 YYNGEE. The CDR3 spans 16 residues. The V and J ends lost 0 bases and 4 bases respectively, with 17 bases between them. This clonotype was seen a few times. TCR beta libraries were built with iRepertoire HTBI primers and Arm-PCR of CDR3 regions. TCRdb fed the multiplex PCR reads into MiXCR, producing one record per CDR3 protein. This sample has a few hundred thousand distinct CDR3 sequences, with about 13% found just once. The data also belong to a second study, concerning T cells in Graves' hyperthyroidism and ophthalmopathy. That publication notes: The HTBI primer set drove a first-round RT-PCR of the TCR CDR3. With a median lead of roughly 6.8 months before onset, the model predicted ophthalmopathy.

This sequence originates from a man between 25 and 39 years old with Graves disease. This material consisted of peripheral blood mononuclear cells (PBMCs), taken at new diagnosis, from a patient treated with antithyroid drugs. The chain employs TRBV9 and TRBJ2-7, with D possibly TRBD2 on 6 matching bases. CDR3 sequence (DNA): TGTGCCAGCAGCGTAGGAGATAGCGGTTATAGTTACGAGCAGTACTTC. Its translation is CASSVGDSGYSYEQYF. Combining the CDR3 with reference TRBV9 and TRBJ2-7 gives the whole variable domain DSGVTQTPKHLITATGQRVTLRCSPRSGDLSVYWYQQSLDQGLQFLIQYYNGEERAKGNILERFSAQQFPDLHSELNLSSLELGDSALYFCASSVGDSGYSYEQYFGPGTRLTVT.